This record concerns one T cell receptor beta chain sequence. The entry originates in a study of cytomegalovirus exposure and HLA in healthy donors. Germline CDR1 reads MNHEY; CDR2 reads SVGAGI. This CDR3 spans 13 amino acids. V lost 8 bases to trimming and J lost 1 base, with 11 bases between them. PCR used 60 Vbeta primers and 13 Jbeta primers. The protocol was immunoSEQ multiplex PCR, while the TCRdb copy is restricted to in-frame clones and leaves out a portion. The top ten clones hold less than 4% of a sample with roughly 300,000 clones, 70% to 90% of them seen once. This chain connects TRBV6-5 to TRBJ1-1; D is unresolved. This TCR derives from a man between 35 and 55 years old in good health and CMV-seropositive. Sequenced: PBMCs. DNA for the CDR3: TGTGCCAGCTATCCGGGGTGGAACACTGAAGCTTTCTTT. Translated, it gives CASYPGWNTEAFF.